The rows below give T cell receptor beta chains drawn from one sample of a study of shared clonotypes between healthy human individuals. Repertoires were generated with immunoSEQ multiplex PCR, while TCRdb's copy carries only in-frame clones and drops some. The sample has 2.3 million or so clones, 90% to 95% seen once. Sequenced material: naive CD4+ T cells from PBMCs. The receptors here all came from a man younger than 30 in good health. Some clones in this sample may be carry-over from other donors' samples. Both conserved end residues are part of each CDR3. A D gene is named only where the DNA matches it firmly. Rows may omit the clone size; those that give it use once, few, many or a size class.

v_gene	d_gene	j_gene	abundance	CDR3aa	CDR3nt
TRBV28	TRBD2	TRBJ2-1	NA	CASRLPGGEQFF	TGTGCCAGCAGACTTCCGGGGGGAGAGCAGTTCTTC
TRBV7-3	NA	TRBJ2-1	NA	CASSLSGASYNEQFF	TGTGCCAGCAGCTTAAGCGGGGCATCCTACAATGAGCAGTTCTTC
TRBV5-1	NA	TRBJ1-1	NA	CASSPGEGNTEAFF	TGCGCCAGCAGCCCGGGGGAGGGGAACACTGAAGCTTTCTTT
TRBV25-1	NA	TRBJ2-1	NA	CASSSSSGYYNEQFF	TGTGCCAGCAGTTCGAGTAGCGGATACTACAATGAGCAGTTCTTC
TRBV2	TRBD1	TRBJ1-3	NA	CASSRTGVGNTIYF	TGTGCCAGCAGTCGGACAGGGGTCGGAAACACCATATATTTT
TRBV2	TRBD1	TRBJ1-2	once	CASMGTGRTGYGYTF	TGTGCCAGCATGGGGACAGGGCGAACGGGCTATGGCTACACCTTC
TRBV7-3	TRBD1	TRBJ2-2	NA	CASSRRAQGVGTGELFF	TGTGCCAGCAGCCGAAGAGCCCAGGGGGTTGGCACCGGGGAGCTGTTTTTT
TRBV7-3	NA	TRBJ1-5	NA	CASSLDERQPQHF	TGTGCCAGCAGCTTGGATGAGAGACAGCCCCAGCATTTT
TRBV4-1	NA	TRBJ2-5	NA	CASSTQETQETQYF	TGCGCCAGCAGCACCCAGGAGACACAAGAGACCCAGTACTTC
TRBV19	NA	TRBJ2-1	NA	CASTTVHSYNEQFF	TGTGCCAGTACCACGGTCCACTCCTACAATGAGCAGTTCTTC
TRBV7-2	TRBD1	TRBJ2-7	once	CASSLEGQGGEQYF	TGTGCCAGCAGCTTAGAGGGACAGGGGGGCGAGCAGTACTTC
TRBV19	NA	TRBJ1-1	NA	CASSEADTEAFF	TGTGCCAGCTCAGAGGCAGACACTGAAGCTTTCTTT
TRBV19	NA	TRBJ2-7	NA	CASSIRDGTYEQYF	TGTGCCAGTAGCATCAGGGACGGGACCTACGAGCAGTACTTC
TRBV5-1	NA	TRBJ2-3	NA	CASRMGPSPTDTQYF	TGCGCCAGCAGAATGGGGCCTAGTCCTACAGATACGCAGTATTTT
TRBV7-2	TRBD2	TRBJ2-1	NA	CASSLVVTSGYNEQFF	TGTGCCAGCAGCTTAGTCGTGACTAGCGGCTACAATGAGCAGTTCTTC
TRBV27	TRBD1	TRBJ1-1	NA	CASSLDREGTEAFF	TGTGCCAGCAGTTTAGACAGGGAGGGGACTGAAGCTTTCTTT
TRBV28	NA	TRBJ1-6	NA	CASRIYNSPLHF	TGTGCCAGCAGGATCTATAATTCACCCCTCCACTTT
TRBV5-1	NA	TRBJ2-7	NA	CASSLGESSYEQYF	TGCGCCAGCAGCTTGGGGGAGAGCTCCTACGAGCAGTACTTC
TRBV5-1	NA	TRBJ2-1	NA	CASSLANTLYNEQFF	TGCGCCAGCAGCTTGGCCAACACTTTGTACAATGAGCAGTTCTTC
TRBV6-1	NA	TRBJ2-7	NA	CAGDEGVWSNEQYF	TGTGCCGGCGACGAGGGGGTTTGGTCCAACGAGCAGTACTTC
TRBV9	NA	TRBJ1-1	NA	CASSPRGGQNTEAFF	TGTGCCAGCAGCCCCCGTGGAGGACAGAACACTGAAGCTTTCTTT
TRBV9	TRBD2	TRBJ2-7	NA	CASSVATGTSGRFDEQYF	TGTGCCAGCAGCGTAGCTACAGGGACTAGCGGGAGGTTTGACGAGCAGTACTTC
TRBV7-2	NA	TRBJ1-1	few	CASGKTEAFF	TGTGCCAGCGGGAAAACTGAAGCTTTCTTT
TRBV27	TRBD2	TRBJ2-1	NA	CASSFPGRGSYNEQFF	TGTGCCAGCAGTTTCCCCGGGAGGGGCTCCTACAATGAGCAGTTCTTC
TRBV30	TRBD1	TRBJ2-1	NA	CAWSVQSTGKQFF	TGTGCCTGGAGTGTACAGTCGACAGGGAAACAGTTCTTC
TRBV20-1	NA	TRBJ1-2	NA	CSAWDRHGYTF	TGCAGTGCTTGGGACCGCCATGGCTACACCTTC
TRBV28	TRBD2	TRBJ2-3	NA	CASSTLRGTSGRDTQYF	TGTGCCAGCAGTACCCTTCGGGGGACTAGCGGGAGAGATACGCAGTATTTT
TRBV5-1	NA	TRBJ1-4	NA	CASSSGAGEKLFF	TGCGCCAGCAGCTCCGGGGCAGGTGAAAAACTGTTTTTT
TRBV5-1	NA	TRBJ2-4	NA	CASSRSPVDLALAKNIQYF	TGCGCCAGCAGCCGATCACCTGTCGACCTCGCCTTAGCCAAAAACATTCAGTACTTC
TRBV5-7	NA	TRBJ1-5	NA	CASNKYTGCGPQHF	TGTGCCAGCAACAAATACACGGGGTGCGGACCCCAGCATTTT
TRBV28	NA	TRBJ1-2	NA	CASSLTDSLYGYTF	TGTGCCAGCAGTCTGACTGATAGCCTCTATGGCTACACCTTC
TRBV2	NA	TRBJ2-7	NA	CASLFATGTYEQYF	TGTGCCAGTCTCTTCGCCACAGGAACCTACGAGCAGTACTTC
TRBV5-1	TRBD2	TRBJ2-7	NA	CASRSALGSGFYEQYF	TGCGCCAGCAGATCGGCCCTTGGTAGCGGGTTTTACGAGCAGTACTTC
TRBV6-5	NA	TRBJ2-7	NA	CASSAQQGGGEQYF	TGTGCCAGCAGTGCCCAACAGGGGGGGGGCGAGCAGTACTTC
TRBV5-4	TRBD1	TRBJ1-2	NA	CASSLGTGGGYGYTF	TGTGCCAGCAGCTTGGGGACAGGGGGTGGCTATGGCTACACCTTC
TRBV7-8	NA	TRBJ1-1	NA	CASSSPVGGYTEAFF	TGTGCCAGCAGCTCCCCCGTGGGGGGGTACACTGAAGCTTTCTTT
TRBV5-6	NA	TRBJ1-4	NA	CASSLGASMEKLFF	TGTGCCAGCAGCTTGGGGGCCAGTATGGAAAAACTGTTTTTT
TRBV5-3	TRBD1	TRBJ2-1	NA	CARSNQGQGREGSYNEQFF	TGTGCCAGAAGCAATCAGGGACAGGGGCGGGAAGGGTCCTACAATGAGCAGTTCTTC
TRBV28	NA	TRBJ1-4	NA	CASSWGRRATNEKLFF	TGTGCCAGCAGTTGGGGACGCCGTGCAACTAATGAAAAACTGTTTTTT
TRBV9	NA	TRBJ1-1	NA	CASSASTGGTEAFF	TGTGCCAGCAGCGCCTCCACAGGAGGCACTGAAGCTTTCTTT
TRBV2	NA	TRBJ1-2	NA	CASSDRMLDGYTF	TGTGCCAGCAGTGATCGGATGCTCGATGGCTACACCTTC
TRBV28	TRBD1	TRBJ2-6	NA	CASSKRTGGASGANVLTF	TGTGCCAGCAGTAAACGGACAGGGGGCGCGTCTGGGGCCAACGTCCTGACTTTC
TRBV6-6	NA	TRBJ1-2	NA	CASSYDGTAYGYTF	TGTGCCAGCAGTTACGACGGGACGGCCTATGGCTACACCTTC
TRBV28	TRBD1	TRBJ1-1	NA	CASSSAGGAGEAFF	TGTGCCAGCAGTTCAGCAGGGGGCGCAGGTGAAGCTTTCTTT
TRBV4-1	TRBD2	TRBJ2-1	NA	CASSHLGLQREGREQFF	TGCGCCAGCAGCCACCTAGGCCTGCAGCGGGAGGGTCGGGAGCAGTTCTTC
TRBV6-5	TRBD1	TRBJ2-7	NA	CASSYNRGPGEQYF	TGTGCCAGCAGTTATAACAGGGGGCCGGGCGAGCAGTACTTC
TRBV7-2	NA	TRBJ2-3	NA	CASIPGTSTDTQYF	TGTGCCAGCATCCCGGGGACTAGCACAGATACGCAGTATTTT
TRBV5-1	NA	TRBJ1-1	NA	CASSPLPGEVAEAFF	TGCGCCAGCAGCCCCCTCCCGGGGGAGGTGGCTGAAGCTTTCTTT
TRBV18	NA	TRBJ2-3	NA	CASSPTPDTQYF	TGTGCCAGCTCACCGACCCCGGATACGCAGTATTTT
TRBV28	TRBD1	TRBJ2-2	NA	CASSGTGSLSTGELFF	TGTGCCAGCAGTGGGACAGGGAGTTTGTCCACCGGGGAGCTGTTTTTT
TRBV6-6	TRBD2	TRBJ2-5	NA	CASGPGGSQETQYF	TGTGCCAGCGGACCGGGGGGGTCCCAAGAGACCCAGTACTTC
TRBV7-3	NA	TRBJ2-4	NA	CASSLGGGAGKNIQYF	TGTGCCAGCAGCTTAGGTGGGGGCGCGGGCAAAAACATTCAGTACTTC
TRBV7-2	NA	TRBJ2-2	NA	CASSLLGQNTGELFF	TGTGCCAGCAGCTTACTAGGACAGAACACCGGGGAGCTGTTTTTT
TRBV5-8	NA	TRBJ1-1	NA	CASSLMRNTEAFF	TGTGCCAGCAGCTTAATGCGCAACACTGAAGCTTTCTTT